Described below is a single T cell receptor (beta chain) sequence and its context. The antigen this receptor binds is unknown. Base-call qualities are not available, and no considerably larger clone is one nucleotide away. This sample is part of a study of shared clonotypes between healthy human individuals (dated by TCRdb to 2018 to 2021). For the wider study: A couple of women and three men aged 18 to 49 years were included in the cohort. Per donor, three plates each were used for CD4 naive and CD4 memory, two for CD8 naive, and one for CD8 memory. To estimate repertoire size and how much clonotype sharing occurs between individuals, the study deeply sequenced the blood TCR repertoires of about 5 healthy adults. Different laboratories and diverse techniques were used to prepare libraries and sequence TCR repertoires, to increase sequencing depth and limit assay-specific biases. Leukapheresis yielded between about 0.94 and 8.9 billion PBMCs per donor. Overall results and qualifications from the work: Naive subsets generally had larger estimated clonotype richness than memory subsets. The genetic and exposure-history diversity represented was limited by the small number of donors. When a few donors were compared, the shared fraction of clonotypes was around 5.1% for naive CD4, around 4% for naive CD8, 2% to 2.5% for memory CD4, and approximately 0.4% for memory CD8. Pairwise subsampling indicated that sequencing depth was expected to affect the degree of clonotype sharing among donors. Compared with non-shared clonotypes, clonotypes shared by all four sorted-subset donors had higher generation probabilities. Rarefaction of sorted-subset datasets indicated incomplete sequencing despite the large sequencing depth. Sampling was limited to blood, and TCR repertoires in tissue likely differ from TCR repertoires in blood.

Healthy HIV-negative adults with no recently reported acute infections or vaccinations were included as donors. All donors were Caucasian adults living in Nashville, Tennessee, USA. CD4+ T cells were enriched by magnetic negative selection; naive cells were then positively selected on CD45RA, and the negative fraction formed the memory subset. Blood was collected by leukapheresis, and PBMCs were isolated by Ficoll-Histopaque density gradient centrifugation and then cryopreserved in liquid nitrogen vapor phase. Analytical flow cytometry was used to check the purity and quantity of every magnetically sorted T cell population. From each sorted fraction, genomic DNA was isolated and quantified by UV absorbance on a Nanodrop 2000c. TCR CDR3 regions were amplified from genomic DNA by multiplex PCR using the deep immunoSEQ assay. Genomic DNA extracted from each cell subset was distributed evenly over all wells of several immunoSEQ 96-well plates, and each plate served as one replicate. Each replicate PCR for sorted subsets received about 0.2 ug genomic DNA, equal to roughly 30,000 T cell genomes. Purified libraries were measured with a Qubit 3.0 fluorometer, size-checked on a Bioanalyzer 2100, and measured again with the KAPA Library Quantification kit. Every immunoSEQ 96-well plate was sequenced on a separate single-read 150-cycle Illumina NextSeq 550 flow cell. The authors' analysis ran thus. Because only junctional sequences without quality scores were contained in the immunoSEQ output, filtering matching that applied to full-length reads could not be performed. Sequences were annotated with PyIR, a Python wrapper for IgBLAST v1.9, and V/J genes and CDR3 were assigned using IMGT germline references. Reads with weak V/J assignments (E-value above 1e-6), missing CDR3, stop codons, out-of-frame junctions, or ambiguous translated residues were removed. A V3J clonotype was defined by an identical inferred V gene, J gene, and CDR3 amino acid sequence. The percentage overlap between two repertoires was calculated by dividing the number of shared unique clonotypes by the size of the smaller repertoire. RTK rarefaction, the Chao1 estimator, and Recon v2.1 estimates of unobserved clonotypes were used to assess repertoire richness. Generation probabilities for all TCRbeta clonotypes obtained by the gDNA method from a few donors were computed using OLGA. This immuneACCESS table, as held by TCRdb, lists in-frame sequences with V and J called but not all clones. Of the missing ones, under half trace to an unresolved V gene in checked studies; the others have no known cause. The V and J calls and the clone size are those of that table, but D and trimming were determined from the DNA. The sample table holds roughly 1,600,000 clones, of which 97% to 99% were seen once. The top ten hold 0.36% of the sample.

The CDR3, from cysteine to phenylalanine, totals 14 residues. Only CDR3 DNA remains: 42 bases, in frame from the first base. V and J are trimmed by 3 bases and 12 bases, and the gene matches miss 10 bases of the junction. CDR1 KGHSH and CDR2 LQKENI are derived from the germline V gene. This clonotype was sampled from a man aged 30 to 39 in good health. In this chain, TRBV18 is recombined with TRBJ2-4, with 8 central nucleotides matching TRBD2. The sequenced sample consisted of naive CD4+ T cells sorted from blood. Explained via the paper, the cell subset or site label denotes: CD45RA+ positively selected. The CDR3 region reads CASSPATSVGHQYF. Here is the DNA: TGTGCCAGCTCACCCGCGACTAGCGTGGGTCATCAGTACTTC.